This T cell receptor beta chain was obtained from a study of early T cells in non-severe SARS-CoV-2 infection. Study-level information: The chains were unpaired, and the sequenced material was bulk RNA from unsorted whole blood. Notes on the study in general: The VDJdb matching leaned toward anti-spike CD8 responses and overlooked private and CD4 specificities.

There are a few counts of this clonotype. Its cognate antigen is unknown. As part of library construction, unique molecular identifiers were attached to individual cDNA molecules. TCRdb redid the calling of the 5' RACE reads with MiXCR, one entry per CDR3 protein. Among 80,000 to 100,000 distinct CDR3 sequences listed, approximately 15% were seen once. Sequencing was carried out using whole blood. The receptor comes from an adult who was a healthcare worker with PCR-confirmed SARS-CoV-2 infection or an uninfected control (not recorded which).

In DNA, the CDR3 is TGTGCCAGCAGTTTAGGAGCGGGAGTGAGCCCCTACGAGCAGTACTTC. Translating it yields CASSLGAGVSPYEQYF. The genes are TRBV28 and TRBJ2-7, with TRBD2 matching 8 bases. The length of the CDR3 is 16 residues. Germline V gene lookup returns CDR1 MDHEN and CDR2 SYDVKM. V was clipped by 2 bases and J by 2 bases; unmatched bases: 8.